This T cell receptor beta chain was recorded in a study of blood T cell repertoires in COVID-19. Overall study context: Researchers got acute and convalescent COVID-19 samples from the United States, Italy and Spain. The cDNA or gDNA used as material had been derived from T cells, B-cell-depleted T cells, or PBMCs.

The Seattle patients, enrolled during active infection, were followed longitudinally. The V gene's germline CDR1 is MNHEY and CDR2 SVGAGI. The length of the CDR3 is 15 residues. Deletions cut 6 bases from V and 5 bases from J, with 19 bases between. Authors' analysis steps: Researchers report that nucleated cell counts were estimated from reference gene primer amplification. The protocol was immunoSEQ multiplex PCR, while the TCRdb copy is restricted to in-frame clones and leaves out a portion. That table is the source of V, J and clone size, and D and trimming were worked out from the DNA. The sample has 45,000 to 50,000 clones, around 85% seen once; the top ten hold around a third.

V gene TRBV6-5 combines with J gene TRBJ2-5, with D perhaps matching TRBD2 (5 bases). The TCR was taken from a woman at least 80 years old with COVID-19, enrolled during active disease. What was sequenced was peripheral blood. The CDR3 DNA reads as TGTGCCAGCAGCCCAAGAGGGCTCCTCGGGGAGACCCAGTACTTC. Residues: CASSPRGLLGETQYF.